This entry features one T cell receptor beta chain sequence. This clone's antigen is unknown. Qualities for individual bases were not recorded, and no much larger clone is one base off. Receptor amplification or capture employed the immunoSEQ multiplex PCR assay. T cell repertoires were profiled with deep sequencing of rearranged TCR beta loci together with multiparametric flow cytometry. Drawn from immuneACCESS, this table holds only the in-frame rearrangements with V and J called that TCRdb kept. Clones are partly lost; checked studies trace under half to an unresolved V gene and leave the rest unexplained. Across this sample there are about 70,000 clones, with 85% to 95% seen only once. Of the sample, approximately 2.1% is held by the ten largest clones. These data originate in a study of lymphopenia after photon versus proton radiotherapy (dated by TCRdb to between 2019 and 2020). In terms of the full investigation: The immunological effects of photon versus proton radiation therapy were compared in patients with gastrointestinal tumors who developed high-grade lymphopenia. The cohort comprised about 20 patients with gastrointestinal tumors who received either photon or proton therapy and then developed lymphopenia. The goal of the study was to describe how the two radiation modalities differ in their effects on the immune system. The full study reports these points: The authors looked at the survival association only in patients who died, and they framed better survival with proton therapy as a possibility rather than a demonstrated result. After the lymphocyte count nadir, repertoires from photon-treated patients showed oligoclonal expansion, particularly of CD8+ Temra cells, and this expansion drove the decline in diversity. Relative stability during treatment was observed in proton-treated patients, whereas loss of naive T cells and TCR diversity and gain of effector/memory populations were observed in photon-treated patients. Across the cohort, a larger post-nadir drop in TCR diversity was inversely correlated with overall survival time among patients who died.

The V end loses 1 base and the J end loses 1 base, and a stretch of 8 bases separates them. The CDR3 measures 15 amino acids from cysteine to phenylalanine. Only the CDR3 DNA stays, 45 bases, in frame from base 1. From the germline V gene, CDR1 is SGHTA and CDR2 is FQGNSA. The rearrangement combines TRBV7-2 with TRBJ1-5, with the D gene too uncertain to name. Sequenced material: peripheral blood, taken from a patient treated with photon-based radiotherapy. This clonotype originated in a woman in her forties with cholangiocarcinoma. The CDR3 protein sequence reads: CASSLERGSNQPQHF. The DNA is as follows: TGTGCCAGCAGCTTAGAACGGGGAAGCAATCAGCCCCAGCATTTT.